These 31 T cell receptor beta chains share one sample of origin, sequenced in a study of CD8 T cells in Susac syndrome (dated by TCRdb to 2018 to 2020). Library preparation used the immunoSEQ multiplex PCR assay. RNA was extracted using the RNeasy kit, and about 0.5 to 1 microgram was reverse transcribed with random hexamers. TCRdb reworked the public reads: Q25 trimming with fastp, MiXCR clone assembly, productive beta chains retained. Rows with one shared CDR3 protein collapse into an entry with the most common genes and DNA. The sample table lists around 200,000 distinct CDR3 sequences, 95% of them with a count of one. The ten largest account for more than 0.09% of the sample. The material sequenced was CD4+ T cells from PBMCs. These receptors came from a human donor with multiple sclerosis.

The chain carries TRBV30 and TRBJ2-1, with D perhaps being TRBD1 or TRBD2 (5 bases each). The V end was cut by 4 bases, the J end by 0 bases, with 13 bases between. CDR3 length: 15 amino acids. Germline V gives CDR1 GTSNPN, CDR2 SVGIG (reference sequence). CDR3 in DNA: TGTGCCTGGACCTGGGGGTCGCGCTCCTACAATGAGCAGTTCTTC. It translates to CAWTWGSRSYNEQFF.

The rearrangement uses TRBV21-1 and TRBJ1-2; TRBD1 is the table's D call, not checked against the DNA. TRBV21-1 is assigned pseudogene status. There are 15 residues in the CDR3. CDR3 protein: CASSKAGALNYGYTF. In DNA form, the CDR3 reads TGTGCCAGCAGCAAAGCCGGCGCCCTTAACTATGGCTACACCTTC.

This chain links TRBV5-1 with TRBJ2-7, with D perhaps assigned TRBD1 or TRBD2 (5 bases each). Germline V gene sequence: CDR1 SGHRS, CDR2 YFSETQ. The CDR3 consists of 15 residues. V lost 4 bases, J lost 0 bases, and 14 bases lay in between. The CDR3 here is CASSTSGDLSYEQYF. The CDR3 bases are TGCGCCAGCAGCACCTCCGGGGACCTCTCCTACGAGCAGTACTTC. The variable domain in full, with the rest retrieved from reference TRBV5-1 and TRBJ2-7, is KAGVTQTPRYLIKTRGQQVTLSCSPISGHRSVSWYQQTPGQGLQFLFEYFSETQRNKGNFPGRFSGRQFSNSRSEMNVSTLELGDSALYLCASSTSGDLSYEQYFGPGTRLTVT.

The V gene is TRBV20-1, the J gene TRBJ2-3, with D maybe TRBD2 (6 bases). The CDR3 contains 17 residues. Germline lookup yields CDR1 DFQATT and CDR2 SNEGSKA (reference sequence). Trimming took off 6 bases at V and 2 bases at J, with 24 bases between the two ends. The CDR3 sequence: CSAPNSAVWGDTDTQYF. The CDR3 nucleotides read TGCAGTGCACCGAACTCCGCTGTGTGGGGGGACACAGATACGCAGTATTTT.

The gene calls are TRBV7-2 and TRBJ1-2, with 8 positions matching TRBD1. The V and J ends lost 5 bases and 5 bases, in that order; junction bases with no gene match: 10. The CDR3 covers 15 residues. Per the germline V gene, CDR1 is SGHTA and CDR2 is FQGNSA. The DNA of the CDR3 is TGTGCCAGCAGCCCCCCGGGACAGGCTTATTATGGCTACACCTTC. Translated, it gives CASSPPGQAYYGYTF.

The chain recombines TRBV20-1 with TRBJ2-7; TRBD2 matches at 12 bases. Germline values: CDR1 DFQATT, CDR2 SNEGSKA (reference sequence). With 4 bases clipped from V and 4 bases from J, the junction kept 8 bases outside the gene matches. The CDR3 extends over 15 amino acids. CDR3: CSATRPSGGVYEQYF. As DNA, the CDR3 is TGCAGTGCTACCCGGCCTAGCGGGGGGGTGTACGAGCAGTACTTC.

The chain uses TRBV20-1 and TRBJ2-5; 8 positions agree with TRBD2. The CDR3 spans 13 residues. With V trimmed by 6 bases and J by 3 bases, 6 bases remained unmatched. Germline V gene sequence: CDR1 DFQATT, CDR2 SNEGSKA (reference sequence). The CDR3 DNA follows: TGCAGTGCCCTCGGGGGGGACGAAGAGACCCAGTACTTC. Its translation: CSALGGDEETQYF.

A single count supports this clonotype. The CDR3 here is CASSLPKTDTQYF. In DNA form, the CDR3 reads TGTGCCAGCAGTTTACCCAAGACAGATACGCAGTATTTT. The rearrangement uses TRBV12-3 or TRBV12-4 and TRBJ2-3, with D uncertain. Trimming took 2 bases from V and 3 from J, leaving 6 bases between them. The CDR3 totals 13 residues.

This chain joins TRBV3-1 and TRBJ2-5; the match to TRBD1 covers 8 bases. Germline loops: CDR1 LGHDT, CDR2 YNNKEL (reference sequence). V dropped 2 bases and J dropped 4; count of bases not matched to a gene: 9. The CDR3 is made up of 16 amino acids. CDR3 in amino acids: CASSQTGTGGGETQYF. CDR3 coding DNA: TGTGCCAGCAGCCAAACCGGGACAGGAGGAGGAGAGACCCAGTACTTC.

The chain is built from TRBV30 and TRBJ1-1; D is possibly TRBD1 (5 bases). Trimming removed 5 bases from V and 4 bases from J, with 14 bases in between. The germline V gene encodes CDR1 GTSNPN and CDR2 SVGIG (reference sequence). The CDR3 length is 13 residues. The CDR3 bases are TGTGCCTGGGGGGCCCCGATCCCCACTGAAGCTTTCTTT. Its translation is CAWGAPIPTEAFF.

This clonotype was detected only once. The V gene is TRBV2, the J gene TRBJ2-1; 9 bases fit TRBD2. J gave up 4 bases and V 8 bases, and 9 bases lay outside the gene matches. The CDR3 has 15 residues. Germline V CDR1 and CDR2: SNHLY, FYNNEI. The CDR3 here is CASVRSGGSYNEQFF. The CDR3 bases are TGTGCCAGCGTACGAAGCGGGGGGAGTTACAATGAGCAGTTCTTC.

The chain joins TRBV28 to TRBJ1-2; perhaps TRBD1 as D (5 bases). This CDR3 has 14 amino acids. The V end was cut by 7 bases, the J end by 0 bases, with 12 bases between. Germline CDR1 is MDHEN and CDR2 is SYDVKM. The CDR3 DNA sequence: TGTGCCAGCATCGGGACGACAGCTAACTATGGCTACACCTTC. This codes for CASIGTTANYGYTF.

The chain employs TRBV29-1 and TRBJ1-2, with 9 bases matching TRBD1. CDR1 and CDR2 (germline): SQVTM, ANQGSEA. CDR3 size: 14 residues. Unmatched junction bases numbered 11, after V lost 6 bases and J lost 6 bases. The CDR3 nucleotides are TGCAGCGTGGGGACAGGGCCCGGCGGTGATGGCTACACCTTC. This sequence encodes CSVGTGPGGDGYTF.

This clonotype was counted a single time. The rearrangement joins TRBV5-6 to TRBJ2-1, with D uncertain. Between the trimmed V and J ends, which lost 5 bases and 12 bases, there was a span of 15 bases. CDR3 length: 12 residues. Germline CDR1 SGHDT, CDR2 YYEEEE. The CDR3 region has the DNA TGTGCCAGCAGTCGTGAGAGGACGGGGCAGTTCTTC. It specifies CASSRERTGQFF.

This clonotype was recorded once. This chain connects TRBV29-1 to TRBJ2-7; 10 bases line up with TRBD1. V gave up 4 bases and J gave up 4 bases; unmatched junction bases: 13. Per germline, CDR1 SQVTM and CDR2 ANQGSEA. The CDR3 has 16 residues. The CDR3 here is CSVVLGQGVGMYEQYF. The CDR3, as DNA: TGCAGCGTTGTCTTAGGACAGGGGGTTGGTATGTACGAGCAGTACTTC.

The rearrangement uses TRBV11-2 and TRBJ1-6, with D perhaps matching TRBD1 (5 bases). CDR1 and CDR2 (germline): SGHAT, FQNNGV. With 4 bases removed from V and 9 bases from J, the gap between germline ends came to 19 bases. The CDR3 totals 16 residues. CDR3 loop: CASSYSGGWGISPLHF. DNA of the CDR3: TGTGCCAGCAGCTACTCGGGGGGTTGGGGTATTTCACCCCTCCACTTT.

The gene calls are TRBV20-1 and TRBJ2-2; D is possibly TRBD1 (6 bases). V lost 0 bases to trimming and J lost 1 base, with 6 bases between them. There are 14 residues in the CDR3. Germline loops: CDR1 DFQATT, CDR2 SNEGSKA (reference sequence). The CDR3 sequence is CSAREGGNTGELFF. The DNA for the CDR3 is TGCAGTGCTAGAGAAGGGGGGAACACCGGGGAGCTGTTTTTT.

V usage is TRBV7-3 and J usage is TRBJ1-6; D gene unclear. Trimming removed 2 bases at V and 9 bases at J, with 8 bases between. This CDR3 is built from 13 residues. Germline CDR1 reads SGHTA; CDR2 reads FQGTGA. CDR3 loop: CASSLARLSPLHF. The CDR3 coding sequence is TGTGCCAGCAGCTTAGCCAGACTTTCACCCCTCCACTTT.

This chain links TRBV2 with TRBJ1-5; D is undetermined. V was cut by 6 bases and J by 2 bases, with 14 bases left in between. The CDR3 totals 15 residues. Germline CDR1 and CDR2: SNHLY and FYNNEI. The CDR3 bases are TGTGCCAGCAGGGGAAGGGTTCGCGGCAATCAGCCCCAGCATTTT. This sequence encodes CASRGRVRGNQPQHF.

The chain joins TRBV30 to TRBJ2-3, with 7 nucleotides matching TRBD2. The length of the CDR3 is 14 residues. V dropped 8 bases and J dropped 2; count of bases not matched to a gene: 10. Germline assignment: CDR1 GTSNPN and CDR2 SVGIG (reference sequence). CDR3 nucleotides: TGTGCCCGAAGTGAAGCGGGGTTCACAGATACGCAGTATTTT. Its translation is CARSEAGFTDTQYF.

V is TRBV30 and J is TRBJ1-5; TRBD1 matches 7 bases. CDR3 length equals 13 residues. The V and J ends lost 5 bases and 6 bases, in that order; junction bases with no gene match: 7. In germline, CDR1 is GTSNPN, CDR2 SVGIG (reference sequence). The CDR3 bases are TGTGCCTGGCAACACAGGGGTTTTCAGCCCCAGCATTTT. Amino acids: CAWQHRGFQPQHF. The whole variable domain, filled in from reference TRBV30 and TRBJ1-5, reads SQTIHQWPATLVQPVGSPLSLECTVEGTSNPNLYWYRQAAGRGLQLLFYSVGIGQISSEVPQNLSASRPQDRQFILSSKKLLLSDSGFYLCAWQHRGFQPQHFGDGTRLSIL.

V usage is TRBV4-3 and J usage is TRBJ2-6; possible D gene TRBD1, 6 bases. Germline values: CDR1 LGHNA, CDR2 YSLEER. V was pared by 3 bases and J by 1 base, with 10 bases between. This CDR3 contains 16 residues. The CDR3 nucleotides read TGCGCCAGCAGCCAGCCCACAGGGTCTGGGGCCAACGTCCTGACTTTC. This codes for CASSQPTGSGANVLTF.

The chain is built from TRBV20-1 and TRBJ1-1; 10 bases are a match to TRBD1. The CDR3 is made up of 13 amino acids. Germline V gene sequence: CDR1 DFQATT, CDR2 SNEGSKA (reference sequence). The ends lost 6 bases at V and 4 bases at J; junction bases unmatched: 5. This chain's CDR3 is CSAETGGGTEAFF. CDR3 nucleotides: TGCAGTGCCGAGACAGGGGGCGGCACTGAAGCTTTCTTT.

The chain recombines TRBV7-2 with TRBJ2-5; the D is unclear. Germline assignment: CDR1 SGHTA and CDR2 FQGNSA. This CDR3 comprises 15 residues. Between the trimmed V and J ends, which lost 5 bases and 1 base, there was a span of 14 bases. CDR3 protein: CASSLEVQSQETQYF. The DNA for the CDR3 is TGTGCCAGCAGCCTAGAGGTGCAGAGCCAAGAGACCCAGTACTTC.

This clonotype was picked up one time. V gene TRBV20-1 combines with J gene TRBJ2-1, with 10 bases fitting TRBD1. This CDR3 region has 15 residues. Germline values: CDR1 DFQATT, CDR2 SNEGSKA (reference sequence). J was trimmed by 7 bases and V by 0 bases; bases with no gene match: 6. The CDR3 nucleotides read TGCAGTGCTAGAGAGGCGGGACAGGGGTGGAATGAGCAGTTCTTC. This codes for CSAREAGQGWNEQFF.

This chain joins TRBV5-1 and TRBJ2-5, with 7 bases that match TRBD1. This CDR3 has 15 residues. Germline lookup yields CDR1 SGHRS and CDR2 YFSETQ. The trim removed 2 bases at V and 4 bases at J, leaving 8 bases unmatched. CDR3 coding DNA: TGCGCCAGCAGCTTTCAGACAGGGACGGGAGAGACCCAGTACTTC. Protein product: CASSFQTGTGETQYF.

The rearrangement uses TRBV20-1 and TRBJ2-1, with 7 bases lining up with TRBD2. V shed 1 base, J shed 7 bases, and the junction held 16 bases outside the gene matches. The V gene's germline CDR1 is DFQATT and CDR2 SNEGSKA (reference sequence). There are 17 residues in the CDR3. Written as DNA, the CDR3 is TGCAGTGCTAGAGTGTTTGGGCGGGCGGGGGAACCTAATGAGCAGTTCTTC. Protein: CSARVFGRAGEPNEQFF.

This chain links TRBV29-1 with TRBJ1-1; the D gene is possibly TRBD1 (6 bases). This CDR3 region has 16 residues. Germline V gene lookup returns CDR1 SQVTM and CDR2 ANQGSEA. The V gene lost 5 bases and the J gene lost 3 bases, with 22 bases spanning the gap. The chain's CDR3 is CSVPAGGQSLDTEAFF. For the CDR3, the DNA is TGCAGCGTTCCCGCGGGGGGACAATCTCTGGACACTGAAGCTTTCTTT.

This chain connects TRBV20-1 to TRBJ2-1, with D perhaps matching TRBD2 (7 bases). Germline V gives CDR1 DFQATT, CDR2 SNEGSKA (reference sequence). V lost 5 bases to trimming and J lost 6 bases, with 17 bases between them. The CDR3 runs to 14 residues. CDR3 bases: TGCAGTGCTCCATGGGGGGGCCATCGCAATGAGCAGTTCTTC. Its translation is CSAPWGGHRNEQFF.

The chain is built from TRBV12-3 or TRBV12-4 and TRBJ2-5; 7 positions match TRBD1. This CDR3 contains 17 residues. V was pared by 5 bases and J by 5 bases, with 17 bases of the junction left unmatched. For the CDR3, the DNA is TGTGCCAGCAGTCCCGGAGTATGGGACAGAACTTGGGAGACCCAGTACTTC. This translates into CASSPGVWDRTWETQYF.

The J gene is TRBJ2-1, the V gene TRBV3-1; no firm D call. This CDR3 region has 17 residues. Trimming left V 7 bases short and J 0 bases short, with 19 bases between. Germline values: CDR1 LGHDT, CDR2 YNNKEL (reference sequence). The CDR3 DNA is TGTGCCAGCAAGGGAACTGGACGGGCGAGCTCCTACAATGAGCAGTTCTTC. Amino acid sequence: CASKGTGRASSYNEQFF.